A single sample is the source of the 27 T cell receptor beta chains below, sequenced in a study of T-cell reconstitution after alpha-beta-depleted transplantation in children. The TCRbeta library incorporated unique molecular identifiers. One entry per CDR3 protein, called by TCRdb with MiXCR from the PCR reads. The sample has about 190,000 distinct CDR3 sequences, more than 6.5% seen once; the top ten hold 3%. The material sequenced was PBMCs from the stem cell graft donor, taken from the stem cell graft. The receptors stem from a human donor who donated a stem cell graft to a child with Wiskott-Aldrich syndrome.

This clonotype came up many times. The V call is TRBV27, the J call TRBJ2-1; D possibly corresponds to TRBD1 (5 bases). Germline V gene data show CDR1 as MNHEY and CDR2 as SMNVEV (reference sequence). V lost 11 bases and J lost 15, with 29 bases in between. This CDR3 has 14 residues. CDR3 sequence reads: CASKGGATRGVPFF. The CDR3, as DNA: TGTGCCTCAAAGGGTGGGGCCACTCGTGGTGTCCCGTTCTTC.

This clonotype appeared many times. This sequence joins TRBV20-1 and TRBJ2-4; no reliable D call. Trimming took off 0 bases at V and 12 bases at J, with 9 bases between the two ends. This CDR3 comprises 11 residues. Germline lookup yields CDR1 DFQATT and CDR2 SNEGSKA (reference sequence). CDR3 sequence reads: CSARDLWSQYF. The CDR3, as DNA: TGCAGTGCTAGAGATCTTTGGAGTCAGTACTTC.

The J gene is TRBJ2-2, the V gene TRBV20-1; D gene uncertain. The CDR3 is 13 amino acids. V lost 2 bases and J lost 6, with 10 bases in between. Germline values: CDR1 DFQATT, CDR2 SNEGSKA (reference sequence). The CDR3 sequence is CSARRESAGELFF. In nucleotides, the CDR3 is TGCAGTGCTAGACGTGAGTCCGCCGGGGAGCTGTTTTTT.

This clonotype appeared many times. The chain joins TRBV20-1 to TRBJ2-1; D gene ambiguous. The CDR3 runs to 10 residues. Germline V gives CDR1 DFQATT, CDR2 SNEGSKA (reference sequence). V dropped 4 bases and J dropped 5 bases, with 3 bases sitting between them. The DNA for the CDR3 is TGCAGTGCTATAGACAATGAGCAGTTCTTC. Protein sequence: CSAIDNEQFF.

This clonotype was recorded at least ten times. The gene calls are TRBV6-5 and TRBJ2-3; 10 nucleotides line up with TRBD2. V lost 6 bases, J lost 2 bases, and 8 bases stayed unmatched. There are 16 residues in the CDR3. Germline V lookup: CDR1 MNHEY, CDR2 SVGAGI. CDR3 sequence: CASSHGAGGDTDTQYF. CDR3 DNA: TGTGCCAGCAGCCACGGAGCGGGAGGGGACACAGATACGCAGTATTTT.

This clonotype was seen at least ten times. V gene TRBV28 combines with J gene TRBJ2-5; tentative D call: TRBD1 (6 bases). The CDR3 is 12 residues long. Looked up from germline, CDR1 is MDHEN and CDR2 is SYDVKM. The V end lost 6 bases, the J end lost 2 bases, and 7 bases lay between the germline ends. This CDR3 is CASRTGQETQYF. In DNA form, the CDR3 reads TGTGCCAGCAGGACAGGTCAAGAGACCCAGTACTTC.

This clonotype has at least ten counts. This chain links TRBV12-3 or TRBV12-4 with TRBJ2-3; D not resolved. Trimming removed 3 bases at V and 5 bases at J, with 18 bases between. The CDR3 is 16 amino acids. The CDR3 DNA is TGTGCCAGCAGTTTTCGGACCCCCCATATGGGAGATACGCAGTATTTT. Translated, it gives CASSFRTPHMGDTQYF.

At least ten counts were recorded for this clonotype. The chain couples TRBV11-2 to TRBJ1-1; D call uncertain. The CDR3 runs 13 residues. Germline-derived CDR1 and CDR2 are SGHAT and FQNNGV. The V end lost 3 bases, the J end lost 4 bases, and 9 bases lay between the germline ends. The CDR3 region has the DNA TGTGCCAGCAGCTTCTCCATGGCCACTGAAGCTTTCTTT. It is translated as CASSFSMATEAFF.

The chain recombines TRBV5-1 with TRBJ2-2; D is unclear. The V gene's germline CDR1 is SGHRS and CDR2 YFSETQ. The CDR3 loop spans 14 amino acids. Trimming removed 1 base from V and 4 bases from J, with 8 bases in between. This chain's CDR3 is CASSLSWGTGELFF. In nucleotides, the CDR3 is TGCGCCAGCAGCTTGTCGTGGGGCACCGGGGAGCTGTTTTTT. Complete variable domain (other parts from reference TRBV5-1 and TRBJ2-2): KAGVTQTPRYLIKTRGQQVTLSCSPISGHRSVSWYQQTPGQGLQFLFEYFSETQRNKGNFPGRFSGRQFSNSRSEMNVSTLELGDSALYLCASSLSWGTGELFFGEGSRLTVL.

There are many counts of this clonotype. This chain connects TRBV5-1 to TRBJ2-7; D is possibly TRBD2 (6 bases). Trimming took off 1 base at V and 6 bases at J, with 14 bases between the two ends. CDR3 length: 14 residues. CDR1 is SGHRS and CDR2 is YFSETQ in the germline V gene. The CDR3 DNA sequence: TGCGCCAGCAGCTTGCGGGGGTCTGGGTCCGAGCAGTACTTC. This sequence encodes CASSLRGSGSEQYF.

The CDR3, as DNA: TGCAGTGGGGCGACCGGGACGCTGTACAATGAGCAGTTCTTC. This encodes CSGATGTLYNEQFF. The chain couples TRBV20-1 to TRBJ2-1; D possibly matches TRBD1 or TRBD2 (5 bases each). The length of the CDR3 is 14 residues. The ends were cut back, 7 bases at V and 4 bases at J, with 17 bases in the middle. CDR1 DFQATT and CDR2 SNEGSKA come from the germline V gene (reference sequence).

In this sample, this clonotype turned up many times. V usage is TRBV10-2 and J usage is TRBJ1-1, with no clear D. Trimming pared 1 base from V and 6 bases from J, leaving 9 bases between. The CDR3 runs to 13 residues. CDR1 is WSHSY, CDR2 SAAADI, per germline. The CDR3 region has the DNA TGCGCCAGCAGTGAGTTTATGGGTTCTGAAGCTTTCTTT. It is translated as CASSEFMGSEAFF.

About this clonotype: The junction differs from germline at one of its ends, possibly a read error. The CDR3 DNA sequence: TGTGCCAGCAGCATACTAGCGGGAGGGCCGGAGGGCTTC. This sequence encodes CASSILAGGPEGF. The rearrangement uses TRBV5-5 and TRBJ2-1, with 13 bases that match TRBD2. From germline, CDR1 is SGHKS and CDR2 YYEKEE (reference sequence). The length of the CDR3 is 13 residues. The full variable domain, completed using reference TRBV5-5 and TRBJ2-1, is DAGVTQSPTHLIKTRGQQVTLRCSPISGHKSVSWYQQVLGQGPQFIFQYYEKEERGRGNFPDRFSARQFPNYSSELNVNALLLGDSALYLCASSILAGGPEGFGPGTRLTVL.

This clonotype appeared a few times. The chain joins TRBV28 to TRBJ2-5; 12 positions match TRBD1. The CDR3 loop spans 16 amino acids. The germline gives CDR1 MDHEN, CDR2 SYDVKM. V lost 6 bases to trimming and J lost 5 bases; unmatched junction nucleotides: 10. In DNA, the CDR3 is TGTGCCAGCAGCCTATTGGGGACAGGGGGCAGTGAGACCCAGTACTTC. Protein: CASSLLGTGGSETQYF.

This clonotype was recorded at least ten times. The chain links TRBV20-1 to TRBJ1-5; 8 nucleotides align to TRBD1. CDR1 and CDR2 from the germline V gene are DFQATT and SNEGSKA (reference sequence). This CDR3 has 16 amino acids. Unmatched junction bases numbered 14, after V lost 5 bases and J lost 5 bases. CDR3 nucleotides: TGCAGTGCTTTCAACCCTGGACAGGGATGGGATCAGCCCCAGCATTTT. Translated, it gives CSAFNPGQGWDQPQHF.

The V and J genes are TRBV3-1 and TRBJ2-3; D is perhaps TRBD1 (6 bases). This CDR3 has 16 amino acids. V lost 0 bases to trimming and J lost 6 bases, with 16 bases between them. The germline V gene has CDR1 LGHDT and CDR2 YNNKEL (reference sequence). The CDR3: CASSQDQGILTDTQYF. Written as DNA, the CDR3 is TGTGCCAGCAGCCAAGATCAGGGGATCCTCACGGATACGCAGTATTTT.

This clonotype was recorded at least ten times. This chain joins TRBV5-1 and TRBJ2-3, with 11 nucleotides matching TRBD2. V dropped 4 bases and J dropped 0; count of bases not matched to a gene: 10. CDR3 length equals 18 residues. Germline V gene data show CDR1 as SGHRS and CDR2 as YFSETQ. The CDR3 reads CASSQGHLAGGSTDTQYF. The CDR3 DNA reads TGCGCCAGCAGCCAGGGACATCTAGCGGGGGGCAGCACAGATACGCAGTATTTT.

At least ten counts were recorded for this clonotype. This chain links TRBV18 with TRBJ2-7, with D unclear. Trimming stripped 2 bases from V and 5 bases from J, with 13 bases between. There are 14 residues in the CDR3. Germline V gene data show CDR1 as KGHSH and CDR2 as LQKENI. In DNA form, the CDR3 reads TGTGCCAGCTCACCAATGTTGGGGTACGACGAGCAGTACTTC. This gives the protein CASSPMLGYDEQYF.

This clonotype was counted at least ten times. The V gene is TRBV29-1, the J gene TRBJ2-5; a possible D gene is TRBD2 (6 bases). This CDR3 has 13 residues. Germline CDR1 and CDR2: SQVTM and ANQGSEA. V shed 7 bases and J shed 1 base, with 13 bases lying between them. The CDR3 DNA reads as TGCAGCGGGGCGGGGTCCGGCCAAGAGACCCAGTACTTC. This sequence encodes CSGAGSGQETQYF.

This clonotype was detected ten times or more. The chain recombines TRBV5-6 with TRBJ1-5; 7 bases match TRBD1. This CDR3 region has 16 residues. Losses at the gene ends were 2 bases for V and 0 bases for J; bases not matched to a gene: 5. CDR1 SGHDT and CDR2 YYEEEE come from the germline V gene. CDR3 sequence: CASSFTGELSNQPQHF. The DNA for the CDR3 is TGTGCCAGCAGCTTCACAGGGGAGCTTAGCAATCAGCCCCAGCATTTT.

This clonotype was seen many times. The CDR3 is CASSTPFYEQYF. CDR3 in DNA: TGTGCCAGCAGCACCCCGTTCTACGAGCAGTACTTC. The gene calls are TRBV7-9 and TRBJ2-7; D gene uncertain. The CDR3 is 12 residues long. Trimming removed 5 bases at V and 3 bases at J, with 8 bases between. Germline V gives CDR1 SEHNR, CDR2 FQNEAQ (reference sequence).

At least ten counts were recorded for this clonotype. The J gene is TRBJ2-1, the V gene TRBV5-1, with D possibly being TRBD2 (5 bases). Germline CDR1 SGHRS, CDR2 YFSETQ. Trimming stripped 6 bases from V and 0 bases from J, with 13 bases between. This CDR3 contains 15 residues. CDR3 residues: CASKEAGGSYNEQFF. In DNA, the CDR3 is TGCGCCAGCAAGGAGGCAGGCGGCTCCTACAATGAGCAGTTCTTC.

This clonotype occurred many times. The V gene is TRBV29-1, the J gene TRBJ1-5; tentative D call: TRBD1 (6 bases). V dropped 7 bases and J dropped 3 bases, with 13 bases sitting between them. CDR3 length: 13 amino acids. Germline V gene sequence: CDR1 SQVTM, CDR2 ANQGSEA. CDR3 loop: CSAQGQPNQPQHF. CDR3 nucleotide sequence: TGCAGCGCTCAAGGACAGCCCAATCAGCCCCAGCATTTT.

The sample holds many counts of this clonotype. DNA of the CDR3: TGTGCCAGCTCACCACGGACATCGTTCGGATGGGACAGGGGTCAGTACGAGCAGTACTTC. Encoded protein: CASSPRTSFGWDRGQYEQYF. V gene TRBV18 combines with J gene TRBJ2-7, with TRBD1 identical over 10 bases. Unmatched junction bases numbered 19, after V lost 1 base and J lost 4 bases. CDR3 length: 20 amino acids. Germline loops: CDR1 KGHSH, CDR2 LQKENI.

This clonotype was detected ten times or more. The junction departs from germline at one end; a sequencing error may be responsible. The chain is built from TRBV4-1 and TRBJ1-5; 7 nucleotides match TRBD1. CDR1 MGHRA and CDR2 YSYEKL come from the germline V gene. This CDR3 comprises 15 residues. CDR3 sequence reads: CASSQRTGVAQPQHF. CDR3 coding DNA: TGCGCCAGCAGCCAGAGGACAGGCGTCGCTCAGCCCCAACATTTT.

This clonotype was detected many times. The gene calls are TRBV7-2 and TRBJ1-1; D perhaps matches TRBD1 (5 bases). The CDR3 is 15 amino acids. Trimming pared 2 bases from V and 4 bases from J, leaving 14 bases between. Germline V gene data show CDR1 as SGHTA and CDR2 as FQGNSA. CDR3 nucleotide sequence: TGTGCCAGCAGCTTAACGGGACCGGCGGGCACTGAAGCTTTCTTT. This encodes CASSLTGPAGTEAFF.

This clonotype was counted at least ten times. This chain connects TRBV6-1 to TRBJ2-6; TRBD1 or TRBD2 may be the D gene (6 bases each). Germline V gene lookup returns CDR1 MNHNS and CDR2 SASEGT. The CDR3 loop spans 16 amino acids. Trimming pared 6 bases from V and 4 bases from J, leaving 16 bases between. The CDR3 coding sequence is TGTGCCAGCAGCCTTGGAGGGGGGACCGGGGCCAACGTCCTGACTTTC. Translated, it gives CASSLGGGTGANVLTF.